This TCR beta chain was recorded in a study of T cell responses to AZD1222 COVID-19 vaccine. General observations from the study: Most donors were white British, females outnumbered males, and clonal diversity was possibly underestimated. Dominant CD4 TCR responses targeted spike regions 160-218 and 743-854.

Sequenced by immunoSEQ multiplex PCR; TCRdb stores in-frame clones only, minus some. The sample consists of about 120,000 clones, 70% to 90% of them appearing once. As regards this clone: Its antigen is as yet unknown.

Between the trimmed V and J ends, which lost 3 bases and 1 base, there was a span of 9 bases. Germline V gene sequence: CDR1 SGHTA, CDR2 FQGTGA. This CDR3 is built from 14 residues. The sequence derives from an adult in good health. Material: peripheral blood, obtained on day 0 of AZD1222 vaccination. The rearrangement joins TRBV7-3 to TRBJ2-5, with a possible D match to TRBD1 (6 bases). The CDR3, as DNA: TGTGCCAGCAGCTTCCTAGGGGGCCAAGAGACCCAGTACTTC. It translates to CASSFLGGQETQYF.